This T cell receptor (beta chain) was retrieved from a study of regulatory T cells in long-lasting Graves disease (dated by TCRdb to 2020 to 2023). Regarding the study in general: Patients with newly diagnosed Graves' disease had been on antithyroid drugs for under 3 months. This study used TCR sequencing and RNA sequencing of peripheral blood to compare persistent Graves' disease patients against newly diagnosed Graves' disease patients. The study was conducted in China and was registered as a clinical trial. A total of approximately 35 samples underwent TCR sequencing: some 13 from persistent and roughly 20 from newly diagnosed Graves' disease patients. The paper's findings and limits, for the study overall: Persistent Graves' disease patients showed lower TCR Shannon entropy and fewer highly expanded clones than newly diagnosed patients, suggesting clonal expansion. Sequencing and analysis were limited to the TCR beta chain. A larger number of public clonotypes was shared among persistent patients (fewer than 3,000) than among newly diagnosed patients (around 870). The authors noted that the small sample size was a limitation that may lower accuracy. Peripheral blood alone was examined, since thyroid tissue, which constituted the primary lesion, could not be accessed.

The library was prepared using multiplex PCR. This sample was sequenced with an Illumina HiSeq 4000. To build TCR beta libraries, CDR3 regions were amplified by Arm-PCR using iRepertoire HTBI primers. Gel purification was performed on PCR products prior to sequencing. The original methods were these. Gene usage analysis of CDR3 amino acid clonotypes relied on the approximately 60 TRBV and 13 to 15 TRBJ segments identified across samples. COPE and FqMerger were used to merge the filtered high-quality paired reads into contigs. BLAST was used to align contigs to the IMGT TRBV, TRBD and TRBJ reference genes, and CDR3 was defined following IMGT. Any clonotype with a frequency above 0.1% was counted as a highly expanded clone. Repertoire diversity was measured by Shannon entropy, and V-J evenness by the Gini coefficient. A clonotype found in more than one individual was treated as public. The public reads were run again by TCRdb, first through fastp at Q25 and then through MiXCR, and only productive beta chains were kept. A single entry per CDR3 protein holds the most common genes and DNA from its merged rows. The authors' filters were not applied to this entry. The sample records 500,000 or so distinct CDR3 sequences, roughly 15% of which are singletons. The top ten clonotypes cover about a sixth of the sample.

According to the study, the label for this sample's time point signals: newly diagnosed GD, antithyroid drugs for less than 3 months. RNA was extracted from PBMCs in TRIzol for both TCR sequencing and RNA sequencing. The diagnosis of Graves' disease was made according to American Thyroid Association guidelines. Patients for the study were recruited at an endocrinology department in Xi'an, China. Each patient gave about 9.1 milliliters of peripheral blood, collected in an EDTA anticoagulant tube. Ficoll Paque Plus density gradient separation was used to isolate PBMCs, and no additional T cell sorting was done. An Agilent 2100 Bioanalyzer and agarose gel were used to check RNA quality, while a NanoDrop 2000 measured RNA concentration. In its sample, this clonotype was seen many times. No cognate antigen has been identified for it. Base qualities are not recorded, but no much larger clone differs from it by a single base.

The same data also went into a second study, on T cells in Graves' hyperthyroidism and ophthalmopathy. As the second publication notes: Stable Graves' hyperthyroidism was defined as no progression to ophthalmopathy during 18 months of follow-up. Hyperthyroidism patients were newly diagnosed, had a disease duration of under 2 months, and were aged 18 to 65 years. Patients with uncontrolled infections, other autoimmune diseases, pregnancy or lactation were excluded. Diagnoses were established on the basis of clinical symptoms, serum thyroxine and TRAb, thyroid ultrasound, and orbital computed tomography. A first-round RT-PCR of the TCR CDR3 used the HTBI primer set with the Qiagen OneStep RT-PCR kit. Most expanded thyroid clonotypes (frequency above 0.001) were also found in blood, which suggests that blood repertoires may mirror thyroid immune responses. A model built on a 13 V-J signature distinguished ophthalmopathy from stable hyperthyroidism, reaching about 88% sensitivity and around 81% specificity in cross-validation and 80%/75% in testing. In validation, progression to ophthalmopathy was predicted by the model with nearly 71% sensitivity and about 72% specificity, a median of roughly 6 months before onset. To identify distinguishing TCR V-J signatures, a discovery cohort of roughly 100 patients was used, comprising under 45 with Graves' ophthalmopathy and around 60 with stable Graves' hyperthyroidism. An independent validation cohort of around 20 hyperthyroidism patients and 17 patients who later progressed to ophthalmopathy tested prospective prediction of ophthalmopathy. The roughly 90 discovery patients were divided at random into training and test sets in a 7:3 ratio. In addition, the study compared T-cell repertoires in thyroid tissue and in blood from five or six Graves' hyperthyroidism patients. Once sampling was done, hyperthyroidism patients were given methimazole at a starting dose of 30 mg daily, whereas ophthalmopathy patients were given high-dose intravenous methylprednisolone. Libraries were constructed in a second round of multiplex PCR, after which size selection and purification were carried out. Paired-end sequencing of the libraries was performed with 100 bp reads on an Illumina HiSeq2000. Raw data were processed with SOAPnuke, discarding reads with adapters, uncalled bases, mean Phred below 15, or no exact constant-primer or identifier match. High-quality paired reads were merged with COPE v1.2.5, and unique nucleotide sequences were defined as clonotypes. MiTCR v1.1 was used to align the clonotypes against IMGT TRBV, TRBD and TRBJ reference segments. Analysis was restricted to V-J combinations with a frequency above 0.0001, which covered roughly 99% of repertoires. A TCS score was defined as the ratio of F50 (clonal expansion) to E x V (chaos), with BLOSUM62-based TCRdist applied between CDR3 peptides within each V-J. Welch's t-statistics and random forest reduced fewer than 550 V-J features to 10 to 15, which were used in a naive Bayes classifier (R e1071). No statistical method was used to fix the sample size in advance, and group allocation was not hidden from the investigators. The paper describes TCR Vbeta CDR3 sequencing of 140 or so peripheral blood samples, made up of fewer than 50 ophthalmopathy patients, roughly 80 hyperthyroidism patients and some 17 progressor patients.

The source material was peripheral blood mononuclear cells (PBMCs), sampled at new diagnosis, from a patient treated with antithyroid drugs. The sequence came from a woman in her 50s with Graves disease. Donor details come from another sample of the same person, matched by shared clones.

The DNA sequence is TGTGCCAGCAGTATCGGGACAATAAAGACCCAGTACTTC. It translates as CASSIGTIKTQYF. Recombination linked TRBV28 to TRBJ2-5; tentative D gene TRBD1, with 6 bases matching. V loses 5 bases, J loses 6 bases, and the germline ends lie 13 bases apart. The germline V gene encodes CDR1 MDHEN and CDR2 SYDVKM. The CDR3 numbers 13 residues from cysteine through phenylalanine. This entry keeps only the CDR3 DNA: 39 bases, framed from base 1. With the rest looked up from the reference TRBV28 and TRBJ2-5 genes rather than sequenced, the full variable domain is DVKVTQSSRYLVKRTGEKVFLECVQDMDHENMFWYRQDPGLGLRLIYFSYDVKMKEKGDIPEGYSVSREKKERFSLILESASTNQTSMYLCASSIGTIKTQYFGPGTRLLVL.